The present T cell receptor (beta chain) was sequenced within a study of shared clonotypes between healthy human individuals. Study-wide background: Three plates were used per donor for CD4 naive, three for CD4 memory, two for CD8 naive and one for CD8 memory.

The V end was cut by 2 bases, the J end by 10 bases, with 12 bases between. The CDR3 extends over 14 amino acids. CDR1 and CDR2 (germline): SNHLY, FYNNEI. In the CD4+ fraction, cells were divided into CD45RA+ naive and CD45RA-negative memory subsets. This clone turned up a few times. No antigen is known for it. Study observations and caveats: Of the naive CD4 clonotypes, about 5% were shared across a handful of donors.

Some clones are missing from TCRdb's copy, which holds only in-frame ones; the method was immunoSEQ multiplex PCR. This repertoire shows about 2.4 million clones, more than 85% found once; its top ten account for 0.36%. The sequenced sample was naive CD4+ T cells from PBMCs. Regarding subset: CD45RA+ positively selected. The sequence was collected from a man aged 18 to 30 in good health. Some clones in this sample may be carry-over from other donors' samples. The V call is TRBV2, the J call TRBJ2-6; D is uncertain. CDR3 region: CASSEYFSGNVLTF. CDR3 nucleotide sequence: TGTGCCAGCAGTGAATATTTTTCGGGTAACGTCCTGACTTTC.